One sample yielded the 10 T cell receptor beta chains listed below, sequenced in a study of glioma-infiltrating T cells after dendritic cell vaccination. The assay was immunoSEQ multiplex PCR, and TCRdb's table has in-frame clones only and misses some. The sample includes about 36,000 clones, almost 85% seen only once; the top ten take about 7.8%. The input for sequencing was blood, taken before dendritic cell vaccination. The source is a human donor with glioblastoma.

The chain joins TRBV7-2 to TRBJ2-5; D gene uncertain. Germline values: CDR1 SGHTA, CDR2 FQGNSA. The V gene lost 4 bases and the J gene lost 0 bases, with 3 bases spanning the gap. CDR3 size: 12 residues. The CDR3 sequence: CASSSYQETQYF. CDR3 DNA sequence: TGTGCCAGCAGCTCCTACCAAGAGACCCAGTACTTC.

The chain employs TRBV6-6 and TRBJ2-3, with a possible D match to TRBD1 (6 bases). Germline CDR1 and CDR2: MNHNY and SVGAGI (reference sequence). V was pared by 2 bases and J by 4 bases, with 16 bases between. This CDR3 region has 16 residues. This CDR3 is CASSYGTTRVPDTQYF. CDR3 sequence (DNA): TGTGCCAGCAGTTACGGGACAACGAGGGTCCCAGATACGCAGTATTTT.

The chain employs TRBV5-1 and TRBJ1-1, with D uncertain. This CDR3 is built from 17 residues. Germline V CDR1 and CDR2: SGHRS, YFSETQ. The V and J ends lost 5 bases and 0 bases respectively, with 20 bases between them. This CDR3 reads CASRGGPTGVMNTEAFF. CDR3 in DNA: TGCGCCAGCAGAGGTGGACCGACGGGAGTTATGAACACTGAAGCTTTCTTT.

CDR3 protein: CASSSDTGELFF. The DNA for the CDR3 is TGTGCCAGCAGCTCCGACACCGGGGAGCTGTTTTTT. The rearrangement joins TRBV14 to TRBJ2-2; D gene unclear. The V gene lost 5 bases and the J gene lost 3 bases, with 4 bases spanning the gap. The CDR3 covers 12 residues. Germline-derived CDR1 and CDR2 are SGHDN and FVKESK.

V gene TRBV6-1 combines with J gene TRBJ1-1, with TRBD1 matching 8 bases. CDR3 length: 19 amino acids. CDR1 and CDR2 from the germline V gene are MNHNS and SASEGT. With 1 base clipped from V and 0 bases from J, the junction kept 13 bases outside the gene matches. CDR3 region: CASSEVSGGISGMNTEAFF. The CDR3 DNA follows: TGTGCCAGCAGTGAAGTATCAGGGGGCATTTCTGGTATGAACACTGAAGCTTTCTTT.

This clone appeared a single time. The rearrangement links TRBV30 to TRBJ1-5; D is undetermined. Trimming pared 1 base from V and 4 bases from J, leaving 8 bases between. Germline CDR1 reads GTSNPN; CDR2 reads SVGIG (reference sequence). CDR3 length: 13 amino acids. The CDR3 here is CAWSGGLNQPQHF. As DNA, the CDR3 is TGTGCCTGGAGTGGAGGATTAAATCAGCCCCAGCATTTT.

The CDR3 is CASSVGSQGDYEQYF. The CDR3 nucleotides read TGTGCCAGCAGCGTAGGGTCCCAGGGCGACTACGAGCAGTACTTC. The gene calls are TRBV9 and TRBJ2-7; TRBD1 might be the D (5 bases). V was clipped by 0 bases and J by 3 bases, with 13 bases between them. CDR3 size: 15 residues. Germline-derived CDR1 and CDR2 are SGDLS and YYNGEE.

This rearrangement joins TRBV18 to TRBJ2-1, with D possibly being TRBD1 (5 bases). CDR1 and CDR2 from the germline V gene are KGHSH and LQKENI. CDR3 length: 17 residues. With 1 base removed from V and 8 bases from J, the gap between germline ends came to 21 bases. For the CDR3, the DNA is TGTGCCAGCTCACCACAGGGGCATACTGGGGCGATCTATGAGCAGTTCTTC. The encoded protein is CASSPQGHTGAIYEQFF.

This rearrangement joins TRBV2 to TRBJ1-2; 8 nucleotides agree with TRBD1. The CDR3 has 12 amino acids. Germline values: CDR1 SNHLY, CDR2 FYNNEI. With 8 bases clipped from V and 6 bases from J, the junction kept 5 bases outside the gene matches. CDR3: CASSGGADGYTF. DNA for the CDR3: TGTGCCAGCTCAGGGGGCGCTGATGGCTACACCTTC.

The chain employs TRBV5-8 and TRBJ1-2; tentatively, D is TRBD1 (6 bases). The germline V gene has CDR1 SGHTS and CDR2 YDEGEE. The CDR3 extends over 15 amino acids. Trimming shortened V by 0 bases and J by 3 bases, and 12 bases separated the two germline ends. CDR3 in amino acids: CASSLAAGAYYGYTF. The CDR3 DNA reads TGTGCCAGCAGCTTGGCGGCAGGGGCCTACTATGGCTACACCTTC.